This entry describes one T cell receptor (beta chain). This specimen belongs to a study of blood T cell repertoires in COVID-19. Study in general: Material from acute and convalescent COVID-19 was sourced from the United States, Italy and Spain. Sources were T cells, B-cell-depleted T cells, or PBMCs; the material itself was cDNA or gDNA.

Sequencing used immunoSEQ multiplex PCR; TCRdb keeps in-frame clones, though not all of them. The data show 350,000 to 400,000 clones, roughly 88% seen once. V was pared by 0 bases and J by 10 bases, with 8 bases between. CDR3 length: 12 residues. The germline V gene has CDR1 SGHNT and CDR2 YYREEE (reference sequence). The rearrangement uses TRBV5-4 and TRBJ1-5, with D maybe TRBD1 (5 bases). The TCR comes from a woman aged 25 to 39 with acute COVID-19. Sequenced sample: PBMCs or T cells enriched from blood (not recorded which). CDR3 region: CASSLDTGPQHF. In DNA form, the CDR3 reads TGTGCCAGCAGCTTGGACACAGGCCCCCAGCATTTT.